This TCR beta chain was identified in a study of beta chain features in type 1 diabetes. As for the study in general: Researchers looked at 95 million to 140 million sorted cells across all samples. Study results and caveats: Moderate yet significant TCRB CDR3 shortening was seen in Type 1 diabetes patients in all four CD4+ subsets.

Cells sorted by CD45RO/CCR7/CD25/CD127/CD95/CD27 comprised CD4+ naive, central memory, regulatory and stem cell-like memory cells. In all sorted populations, purity surpassed 98%. Sequenced material consisted of expressed TCRB transcripts (all of the isolated RNA was reverse transcribed). Method: immunoSEQ multiplex PCR; TCRdb's copy keeps in-frame clones and lacks some. The table includes around 240,000 clones, 55% to 70% detected once. Trimming took 3 bases from V and 2 from J, leaving 7 bases between them. The germline V gene has CDR1 LNHNV and CDR2 YYDKDF (reference sequence). The CDR3 consists of 13 residues. A note on this clone: Its matching antigen is unknown.

This sequence originates from a man aged 25-45 years in good health. V usage is TRBV15 and J usage is TRBJ2-5; D is uncertain. Specimen: naive CD4+ T cells from blood. CDR3 loop: CATSSQSQETQYF. The CDR3, as DNA: TGTGCCACCAGCAGTCAATCGCAAGAGACCCAGTACTTC.